These 11 T cell receptor beta chains were sequenced from one sample in a study of cytomegalovirus exposure and HLA in healthy donors (dated by TCRdb to about 2017). The library came from the immunoSEQ multiplex PCR assay. For the multiplex PCR, a mixture combining 60 forward primers for TCR Vbeta segments and 13 reverse primers for TCR Jbeta segments was used. As stored in TCRdb, this immuneACCESS dataset retains in-frame rearrangements with V and J assigned. A fraction of the clones does not appear; measured against another copy, unresolved V genes explain less than half of the discrepancy, and the remainder lacks a known reason. This sample comprises roughly 170,000 clones, less than 85% of them detected only once. The ten largest make up about 0.63% of the sample. The specimen sequenced was PBMCs. These receptors were obtained from a boy under 18 in good health and CMV-seronegative.

This clone came up a few times. The rearrangement links TRBV28 to TRBJ1-1; the D gene is possibly TRBD1 (6 bases). Per the germline V gene, CDR1 is MDHEN and CDR2 is SYDVKM. CDR3 length: 14 amino acids. V lost 6 bases to trimming and J lost 4 bases, with 15 bases between them. CDR3 residues: CASSLQGSLTEAFF. The CDR3 nucleotides read TGTGCCAGCAGCCTACAGGGTAGTCTCACTGAAGCTTTCTTT.

V is TRBV19 and J is TRBJ1-2, with a possible D match to TRBD1 (6 bases). In germline, CDR1 is LNHDA, CDR2 SQIVND (reference sequence). Trimming pared 10 bases from V and 4 bases from J, leaving 19 bases between. CDR3 size: 14 residues. This CDR3 is CATDHRVGGYGYTF. The CDR3 nucleotides read TGTGCCACCGACCACAGGGTGGGCGGCTATGGCTACACCTTC.

The V call is TRBV10-3, the J call TRBJ1-5, with TRBD1 matching over 10 bases. Per germline, CDR1 ENHRY and CDR2 SYGVKD. V dropped 4 bases and J dropped 6; count of bases not matched to a gene: 3. This CDR3 comprises 14 residues. CDR3 in amino acids: CAISGQGASQPQHF. CDR3 bases: TGTGCCATCAGTGGACAGGGGGCTAGTCAGCCCCAGCATTTT.

The chain joins TRBV5-5 to TRBJ1-2, with a possible D match to TRBD1 (5 bases). This CDR3 is built from 17 residues. V was clipped by 0 bases and J by 6 bases, with 21 bases between them. Germline CDR1 reads SGHKS; CDR2 reads YYEKEE (reference sequence). CDR3 DNA sequence: TGTGCCAGCAGCTTGGCCGGGAGGGGACGACTATCGGATGGCTACACCTTC. Amino acids: CASSLAGRGRLSDGYTF.

The chain carries TRBV9 and TRBJ2-5; the match to TRBD1 covers 12 bases. Losses at the gene ends were 3 bases for V and 5 bases for J; bases not matched to a gene: 14. The CDR3 sequence is 18 residues long. The germline V gene encodes CDR1 SGDLS and CDR2 YYNGEE. CDR3 in DNA: TGTGCCAGCAGCGCCAGAGCTATGGGGACAGGGGGCGCGGAGACCCAGTACTTC. This translates into CASSARAMGTGGAETQYF.

The chain joins TRBV29-1 to TRBJ1-2; D possibly corresponds to TRBD1 (6 bases). Germline assignment: CDR1 SQVTM and CDR2 ANQGSEA. The ends were cut back, 2 bases at V and 0 bases at J, with 16 bases in the middle. The CDR3 covers 16 residues. The CDR3 bases are TGCAGCGTTGAAAGTGGGGGTCCAGGGGCTAACTATGGCTACACCTTC. The encoded protein is CSVESGGPGANYGYTF.

This clone has a handful of counts. The J gene is TRBJ2-2, the V gene TRBV5-1; 11 bases fit TRBD2. The CDR3 runs to 15 residues. The germline V gene has CDR1 SGHRS and CDR2 YFSETQ. J was trimmed by 2 bases and V by 4 bases; bases with no gene match: 1. In DNA, the CDR3 is TGCGCCAGCAGCGGGACTAGCGGAAACACCGGGGAGCTGTTTTTT. Translating it yields CASSGTSGNTGELFF.

The chain couples TRBV5-1 to TRBJ2-5; TRBD2 agrees at 12 bases. Near its end, the DNA agrees better with TRBJ2-7, so the J call may be wrong. The CDR3 has 15 amino acids. Germline V gives CDR1 SGHRS, CDR2 YFSETQ. The CDR3 protein is CASSTGTSGSYEQYF. The CDR3 DNA sequence: TGCGCCAGCAGCACCGGGACTAGCGGGTCCTACGAGCAGTACTTC.

The chain combines TRBV7-9 with TRBJ1-2, with D hard to call. The CDR3 spans 13 residues. The germline CDR1 and CDR2 sequences are SEHNR and FQNEAQ (reference sequence). V was cut by 5 bases and J by 6 bases, with 13 bases left in between. The CDR3 DNA follows: TGTGCCAGCAGCCCAGGTCTCCGGAATGGCTACACCTTC. Its protein product is CASSPGLRNGYTF. Using reference TRBV7-9 and TRBJ1-2 for the parts outside the CDR3, the full variable domain is DTGVSQNPRHKITKRGQNVTFRCDPISEHNRLYWYRQTLGQGPEFLTYFQNEAQLEKSRLLSDRFSAERPKGSFSTLEIQRTEQGDSAMYLCASSPGLRNGYTFGSGTRLTVV.

A word on this clone: The junction differs from germline at one of its ends, possibly a read error. V is TRBV5-4 and J is TRBJ2-7, with D perhaps TRBD1 (6 bases). The length of the CDR3 is 15 residues. CDR1 is SGHNT and CDR2 is YYREEE in the germline V gene (reference sequence). The CDR3 nucleotides read TGTGTCAGCAGCTTGGGGCTAGGACAGCTCTTGGAGCAGTACTTC. Its protein is CVSSLGLGQLLEQYF.

The J gene is TRBJ1-4, the V gene TRBV6-5, with D hard to call. The V end lost 0 bases, the J end lost 10 bases, and 9 bases lay between the germline ends. Germline assignment: CDR1 MNHEY and CDR2 SVGAGI. The CDR3 has 13 residues. In DNA form, the CDR3 reads TGTGCCAGCAGTTACTCGAGCGGAGGAAAACTGTTTTTT. It encodes CASSYSSGGKLFF.